This TCR beta chain was sequenced for a study of blood T cell repertoires in COVID-19. Study information: Collection of acute and convalescent COVID-19 samples took place in the United States, Italy and Spain. T cells, B-cell-depleted T cells, or PBMCs supplied cDNA or gDNA.

Some clones are missing from TCRdb's copy, which holds only in-frame ones; the method was immunoSEQ multiplex PCR. The sample has approximately 83,000 clones, over 75% seen once. This clone occurred a few times. Specimen: peripheral blood. The source is a man between 65 and 85 years old with acute or convalescent COVID-19.

This CDR3 is CASSFDNSGNTIYF. The CDR3, as DNA: TGCGCCAGCAGCTTCGACAACTCTGGAAACACCATATATTTT. The chain employs TRBV5-1 and TRBJ1-3; no reliable D call. Germline CDR1 and CDR2: SGHRS and YFSETQ. The V gene lost 2 bases and the J gene lost 0 bases, with 6 bases spanning the gap. This CDR3 contains 14 residues.